Listed below are T cell receptor beta chains from one sample, sequenced in a study of CXCR3-negative and CXCR3-positive naive CD8 T cells. TCRdb re-called the 5' RACE reads, yielding one record per CDR3 amino acid sequence without DNA. Its listing shows 100,000 to 150,000 distinct CDR3 sequences. Sequenced material: naive CXCR3- CD8+ T cells from blood. These receptors were obtained from a human donor in good health. Some clones in this sample may be carry-over from other donors' samples. The CDR3 runs from the conserved cysteine through the conserved F or W.

v_gene	j_gene	CDR3aa
TRBV29-1	TRBJ1-2	CSADMGDGYTF
TRBV10-3	TRBJ1-2	CAISESTGQGSGYTF
TRBV6-6	TRBJ2-7	CASKDPRDGNYEQYF
TRBV15	TRBJ2-1	CATSRADSSYNEQFF
TRBV28	TRBJ1-2	CASSQDFKDGYTF
TRBV20-1	TRBJ2-7	CSARDLGGGLYEQYF
TRBV11-2	TRBJ2-1	CASSLVSLNEQFF
TRBV28	TRBJ2-5	CASSLEGLEETQYF
TRBV7-9	TRBJ2-3	CASSFRTDTQYF
TRBV5-6	TRBJ2-7	CATPRGPRPYEQYF
TRBV29-1	TRBJ1-2	CSAGTGDGYGYTF
TRBV28	TRBJ2-7	CASSFYGSQYEQYF
TRBV6-2/TRBV6-3	TRBJ1-4	CASSQGYATNEKLFF
TRBV15	TRBJ2-5	CATSREGAQETQYF
TRBV13	TRBJ2-7	CASSFSGISYEQYF
TRBV5-6	TRBJ1-1	CASSDSPGEAFF
TRBV27	TRBJ2-3	CASSLVHSDTQYF
TRBV5-4	TRBJ2-1	CASEGTDEQFF
TRBV2	TRBJ1-1	CATFDRGGVDTEAFF
TRBV9	TRBJ2-7	CASSVASSLGYEQYF
TRBV9	TRBJ2-2	CASSVAIAGGTNTGELFF
TRBV14	TRBJ2-7	CASSQEDRDRPYEQYF
TRBV4-1	TRBJ1-2	CASSQEDGNYGYTF
TRBV10-3	TRBJ2-1	CAILDRAGNEQFF
TRBV5-1	TRBJ2-7	CASSQPQGYPYEQYF
TRBV5-1	TRBJ1-1	CASSEVSGWQADF
TRBV4-1	TRBJ2-3	CASSLNTGLAGSSTDTQYF
TRBV7-9	TRBJ2-2	CASSFPQSTSTGELFF
TRBV15	TRBJ1-1	CATSSLQMNTEAFF
TRBV29-1	TRBJ2-2	CSVVEGDLPGELFF
TRBV7-2	TRBJ2-7	CASSLTTGSRYLYEQYF
TRBV20-1	TRBJ2-1	CSALQVTSGSYNQQFF
TRBV11-2	TRBJ1-1	CASSPTGGLNTEAFF
TRBV5-1	TRBJ1-6	CASSLDGQSSYNSPLHF
TRBV29-1	TRBJ1-2	CSVEGSSYGYTF
TRBV2	TRBJ2-7	CASRVAPGASNEQYF
TRBV11-2	TRBJ2-7	CASSYSGYEQYF
TRBV6-6	TRBJ1-5	CASSYLENQPQHF
TRBV29-1	TRBJ2-7	CSVEVSSYEQYF
TRBV7-9	TRBJ1-4	CASRGGLGANEKLFF
TRBV28	TRBJ1-6	CASSLSAGLDNSPLHF
TRBV20-1	TRBJ2-5	CSTDDQLETQYF
TRBV28	TRBJ2-2	CASRPRGGGHLNTGELFF
TRBV4-2	TRBJ2-4	CASTGPRGIQYF
TRBV7-2	TRBJ2-7	CASSLGTDHYEQYF
TRBV14	TRBJ2-7	CASSLWGSGREQYF
TRBV7-9	TRBJ1-2	CASSPFTTVGGNYGYTF
TRBV24-1	TRBJ2-5	CATSDWPSGVQETQYF
TRBV27	TRBJ2-7	CASSFGGGGSYEQYF
TRBV11-2	TRBJ2-2	CASSLIRLANTGELFF